Detailed here is one TCR beta chain. Its antigen is not identified. The germline gives CDR1 MDHEN, CDR2 SYDVKM. Trimming cost V 2 bases and J 0 bases, with 16 bases left between them. The CDR3 has 17 amino acids. The sample is drawn from a study of OX40 agonist ivuxolimab in advanced cancers. Study in general: Three patients responded partially, comprising one with hepatocellular carcinoma and two with cutaneous melanoma. General study findings and limits: More expanded clones were seen, on average, in CD8+ T cells than in CD4+.

Profiling relied on immunoSEQ multiplex PCR, and the TCRdb table lists in-frame clones only, not all of them. The repertoire holds 50,000 to 70,000 clones, with over 90% as singletons. This sequence was found in an adult with an advanced solid tumor such as melanoma, head and neck, liver or kidney cancer. The V and J genes are TRBV28 and TRBJ1-1; D is possibly TRBD1 (5 bases). The specimen comprised CD4+ or CD8+ T cells sorted from blood, sampled in a trial of the OX40 agonist ivuxolimab. CDR3 loop: CASSLSGWTRMNTEAFF. The CDR3 DNA reads as TGTGCCAGCAGTTTAAGTGGGTGGACAAGGATGAACACTGAAGCTTTCTTT. The whole variable domain, filled in from reference TRBV28 and TRBJ1-1, reads DVKVTQSSRYLVKRTGEKVFLECVQDMDHENMFWYRQDPGLGLRLIYFSYDVKMKEKGDIPEGYSVSREKKERFSLILESASTNQTSMYLCASSLSGWTRMNTEAFFGQGTRLTVV.